This entry lists 24 T cell receptor beta chains sequenced from one sample in a study of blood T cell repertoires in COVID-19. Data came from immunoSEQ multiplex PCR; TCRdb stores just in-frame clones and leaves some out. This table has fewer than 350,000 clones, around 89% appearing once. Sequencing was carried out using PBMCs or T cells enriched from blood (not recorded which). Receptor source: a woman between 18 and 29 years old with acute COVID-19.

The chain is built from TRBV19 and TRBJ1-1, with TRBD1 matching 11 bases. Germline CDR1 is LNHDA and CDR2 is SQIVND (reference sequence). With V trimmed by 10 bases and J by 4 bases, 8 bases remained unmatched. CDR3 length: 14 residues. As DNA, the CDR3 is TGTGCCACCAAGGACAGGGGGCTAGGCACTGAAGCTTTCTTT. As protein: CATKDRGLGTEAFF.

The chain joins TRBV28 to TRBJ2-5; 7 bases line up with TRBD2. The CDR3 runs 14 residues. The germline V gene encodes CDR1 MDHEN and CDR2 SYDVKM. Germline trimming cut 6 bases from V and 9 bases from J; bases unmatched to any gene: 13. The CDR3 coding sequence is TGTGCCAGCAGCCTGCGTTGGGGGGGTCTGGCCCAGTACTTC. Protein sequence: CASSLRWGGLAQYF.

The gene calls are TRBV5-1 and TRBJ1-1; perhaps TRBD1 as D (5 bases). This CDR3 spans 14 amino acids. Germline V gene sequence: CDR1 SGHRS, CDR2 YFSETQ. The V end lost 4 bases, the J end lost 5 bases, and 15 bases lay between the germline ends. In DNA form, the CDR3 reads TGCGCCAGCAGCCTCGACAGCCTAATGACTGAAGCTTTCTTT. This codes for CASSLDSLMTEAFF.

The chain couples TRBV19 to TRBJ2-1, with TRBD1 matching 9 bases. Germline V gene data show CDR1 as LNHDA and CDR2 as SQIVND (reference sequence). With 6 bases clipped from V and 7 bases from J, the junction kept 16 bases outside the gene matches. The CDR3 is made up of 17 amino acids. Here the CDR3 reads CASRQPPGQGSRNEQFF. The CDR3 DNA is TGTGCCAGTAGGCAGCCACCGGGACAGGGAAGTCGAAATGAGCAGTTCTTC. The full variable domain, rest sourced from reference TRBV19 and TRBJ2-1, is DGGITQSPKYLFRKEGQNVTLSCEQNLNHDAMYWYRQDPGQGLRLIYYSQIVNDFQKGDIAEGYSVSREKKESFPLTVTSAQKNPTAFYLCASRQPPGQGSRNEQFFGPGTRLTVL.

The rearrangement joins TRBV19 to TRBJ1-3, with a possible D match to TRBD1 (5 bases). Germline assignment: CDR1 LNHDA and CDR2 SQIVND (reference sequence). The CDR3 spans 14 residues. V lost 6 bases and J 1 base, leaving 10 bases between the germline ends. The chain's CDR3 is CASRVAGSGNTIYF. The CDR3 DNA reads TGTGCCAGTAGGGTTGCAGGGTCTGGAAACACCATATATTTT.

This chain joins TRBV27 and TRBJ2-7; 7 bases are a match to TRBD2. The junction had 8 bases not matched to a gene; V was cut back by 3 bases and J by 0 bases. Germline CDR1 and CDR2: MNHEY and SMNVEV (reference sequence). The CDR3 consists of 16 residues. CDR3: CASSFGGRSGSYEQYF. The CDR3 DNA reads TGTGCCAGCAGTTTTGGCGGGAGAAGTGGCTCCTACGAGCAGTACTTC.

V gene TRBV10-3 combines with J gene TRBJ2-1, with TRBD2 identical over 7 bases. CDR3 size: 14 residues. The germline V gene encodes CDR1 ENHRY and CDR2 SYGVKD. The J segment lost 7 bases and the V segment lost 3 bases, leaving 6 bases of the junction unmatched. The CDR3 coding sequence is TGTGCCATCAGTGACCCGGACGGGGGGAATGAGCAGTTCTTC. This gives the protein CAISDPDGGNEQFF.

The genes are TRBV4-1 and TRBJ2-7, with D possibly matching TRBD1 (5 bases). Germline V CDR1 and CDR2: MGHRA, YSYEKL. The CDR3 is made up of 15 amino acids. V was clipped by 0 bases and J by 5 bases, with 14 bases between them. The CDR3 DNA follows: TGCGCCAGCAGCCAAGAGATCGCAGGGAAGAACGAGCAGTACTTC. It specifies CASSQEIAGKNEQYF.

The V and J genes are TRBV13 and TRBJ1-4, with 8 bases that match TRBD1. J lost 5 bases, V lost 5 bases, and 13 bases had no gene match. This CDR3 has 17 residues. CDR1 is PRHDT and CDR2 is FYEKMQ in the germline V gene (reference sequence). The CDR3, as DNA: TGTGCCAGCAGCCGCCGGGACAGGTTAACCTCGAATGAAAAACTGTTTTTT. It encodes CASSRRDRLTSNEKLFF.

This chain links TRBV19 with TRBJ2-7; 9 positions match TRBD2. V lost 2 bases and J lost 6; bases outside the gene matches: 2. Germline V gene data show CDR1 as LNHDA and CDR2 as SQIVND (reference sequence). The CDR3 is made up of 13 amino acids. The CDR3 protein is CASSINSGSEQYF. The CDR3 region has the DNA TGTGCCAGTAGTATAAATAGCGGGAGCGAGCAGTACTTC.

The chain couples TRBV4-3 to TRBJ1-5, with a possible D match to TRBD1 (5 bases). CDR1 is LGHNA and CDR2 is YSLEER in the germline V gene. The CDR3 length is 13 residues. V gave up 3 bases and J gave up 7 bases, with 10 bases separating them. CDR3: CASSHRVGQPQHF. The CDR3 region has the DNA TGCGCCAGCAGCCACAGGGTAGGACAGCCCCAGCATTTT.

With respect to this clone: Other DNA sequences in the sample encode the same CDR3. The V call is TRBV18, the J call TRBJ1-1; D gene unclear. The ends were cut back, 3 bases at V and 5 bases at J, with 7 bases in the middle. The CDR3 contains 12 residues. Germline V gene sequence: CDR1 KGHSH, CDR2 LQKENI. This chain's CDR3 is CASSPLRTEAFF. Written as DNA, the CDR3 is TGTGCCAGCTCACCCCTCCGGACTGAAGCTTTCTTT.

The chain links TRBV15 to TRBJ1-4, with D possibly TRBD1 on 6 matching bases. The germline gives CDR1 LNHNV, CDR2 YYDKDF (reference sequence). Trimming took off 1 base at V and 4 bases at J, with 10 bases between the two ends. This CDR3 contains 15 residues. The CDR3 sequence: CATSRARTDNEKLFF. DNA of the CDR3: TGTGCCACCAGCAGAGCCCGGACAGATAATGAAAAACTGTTTTTT.

The CDR3 sequence: CASSISTPGQGNEQYF. For the CDR3, the DNA is TGTGCCAGCAGCATAAGTACCCCGGGACAGGGGAACGAGCAGTACTTC. The V and J genes are TRBV7-2 and TRBJ2-7, with 10 bases that match TRBD1. CDR3 size: 16 residues. Losses at the gene ends were 5 bases for V and 5 bases for J; bases not matched to a gene: 12. Germline CDR1 reads SGHTA; CDR2 reads FQGNSA.

The CDR3 sequence is CASSVEWVASPGELFF. As DNA, the CDR3 is TGTGCCAGCAGCGTAGAGTGGGTAGCGTCCCCCGGGGAGCTGTTTTTT. The chain has TRBV9 and TRBJ2-2; possibly TRBD2 for D (5 bases). CDR3 length: 16 amino acids. V lost 0 bases and J lost 6, with 15 bases in between. Looked up from germline, CDR1 is SGDLS and CDR2 is YYNGEE. Together with reference TRBV9 and TRBJ2-2, the CDR3 gives the full variable domain: DSGVTQTPKHLITATGQRVTLRCSPRSGDLSVYWYQQSLDQGLQFLIQYYNGEERAKGNILERFSAQQFPDLHSELNLSSLELGDSALYFCASSVEWVASPGELFFGEGSRLTVL.

This clone has just one count. This specimen includes other DNA sequences encoding the same CDR3. J is TRBJ1-5 and V is TRBV7-9; D perhaps matches TRBD1 (6 bases). Germline CDR1 is SEHNR and CDR2 is FQNEAQ (reference sequence). The V gene lost 2 bases and the J gene lost 4 bases, with 6 bases spanning the gap. The length of the CDR3 is 13 residues. This CDR3 is CASSLQGNQPQHF. The CDR3 nucleotides are TGTGCCAGCAGCTTACAGGGGAATCAGCCCCAGCATTTT.

This clone was detected once. J is TRBJ2-7 and V is TRBV11-2; D may be TRBD1 (6 bases). This CDR3 is 12 amino acids long. CDR1 is SGHAT and CDR2 is FQNNGV in the germline V gene. Trimming left V 2 bases short and J 13 bases short, with 15 bases between. CDR3: CASSLQTGMGYF. The CDR3, as DNA: TGTGCCAGCAGCTTACAAACAGGGATGGGTTACTTC.

The chain employs TRBV7-2 and TRBJ2-7; 8 bases fit TRBD2. The CDR3 is 15 residues long. V gave up 5 bases and J gave up 2 bases; unmatched junction bases: 8. The germline gives CDR1 SGHTA, CDR2 FQGNSA. The CDR3 here is CASSQSSGSPYEQYF. The DNA for the CDR3 is TGTGCCAGCAGCCAATCAAGCGGGAGTCCCTACGAGCAGTACTTC.

The chain couples TRBV7-2 to TRBJ1-4, with TRBD1 identical over 7 bases. Per the germline V gene, CDR1 is SGHTA and CDR2 is FQGNSA. The V and J ends lost 6 bases and 7 bases, in that order; junction bases with no gene match: 14. CDR3 size: 16 residues. The CDR3 nucleotides read TGTGCCAGCAGTCTGACAGGGAGCGCCTTTAGTGAAAAACTGTTTTTT. Protein product: CASSLTGSAFSEKLFF.

J is TRBJ1-1 and V is TRBV7-9, with 7 positions matching TRBD1. The CDR3 runs 15 residues. Germline V CDR1 and CDR2: SEHNR, FQNEAQ (reference sequence). V gave up 3 bases and J gave up 4 bases; unmatched junction bases: 8. CDR3 loop: CASSFPTTGSTEAFF. CDR3 nucleotide sequence: TGTGCCAGCAGCTTCCCTACGACAGGGAGCACTGAAGCTTTCTTT.

The rearrangement uses TRBV7-2 and TRBJ1-1; 10 bases are a match to TRBD1. The CDR3 spans 19 residues. Losses at the gene ends were 8 bases for V and 8 bases for J; bases not matched to a gene: 26. Looked up from germline, CDR1 is SGHTA and CDR2 is FQGNSA. The CDR3 sequence: CASPFFGGKTGGLTVEAFF. The CDR3 nucleotides read TGTGCCAGCCCCTTTTTCGGCGGGAAGACAGGGGGCCTTACTGTGGAAGCTTTCTTT.

The chain links TRBV7-9 to TRBJ1-1, with a tentative D call TRBD1 (6 bases). The germline gives CDR1 SEHNR, CDR2 FQNEAQ (reference sequence). This CDR3 spans 15 amino acids. Trimming took 1 base from V and 0 from J, leaving 9 bases between them. The CDR3 loop reads CASSLEGTLNTEAFF. DNA for the CDR3: TGTGCCAGCAGCTTAGAAGGGACACTGAACACTGAAGCTTTCTTT.

The chain joins TRBV7-2 to TRBJ2-6, with 7 bases identical to TRBD1. CDR1 is SGHTA and CDR2 is FQGNSA in the germline V gene. The CDR3 has 18 residues. The J segment lost 0 bases and the V segment lost 1 base, leaving 6 bases of the junction unmatched. For the CDR3, the DNA is TGTGCCAGCAGCTTAGTGAGGGGGCGAGCCTCTGGGGCCAACGTCCTGACTTTC. This translates into CASSLVRGRASGANVLTF.

The chain uses TRBV7-9 and TRBJ2-7, with D maybe TRBD1 (5 bases). Germline loops: CDR1 SEHNR, CDR2 FQNEAQ (reference sequence). With 0 bases removed from V and 2 bases from J, the gap between germline ends came to 17 bases. The CDR3 is 17 amino acids. CDR3 residues: CASSLAPSGYLAYEQYF. CDR3 coding DNA: TGTGCCAGCAGCTTAGCGCCCTCAGGGTATCTCGCCTACGAGCAGTACTTC.